Each of the 24 T cell receptor beta chains below was sequenced from the same sample in a study of blood T cells in healthy people across ages. A J-beta primer mix and a sample-barcoded 5' primer were used in a second PCR of roughly 6 to 12 cycles. Each CDR3 protein is one row after TCRdb ran MiXCR on the 5' RACE reads. The sample lists about 1.4 million distinct CDR3 sequences; approximately 59% were seen once. The source material was blood. These receptors all come from a young man in good health.

The chain recombines TRBV6-5 with TRBJ2-1; 7 nucleotides match TRBD2. The CDR3 spans 17 residues. The V segment lost 4 bases and the J segment 9 bases; nucleotides outside the gene matches: 18. Germline values: CDR1 MNHEY, CDR2 SVGAGI. Written as DNA, the CDR3 is TGTGCCAGCAGTTCCCCCTTTCCTGGCGGGGGTTCATTTGAGCAGTTCTTC. This encodes CASSSPFPGGGSFEQFF.

Only a few counts were recorded for this clonotype. V gene TRBV12-3 or TRBV12-4 combines with J gene TRBJ1-2; the D gene is possibly TRBD1 (5 bases). This CDR3 region has 13 residues. The V gene lost 5 bases and the J gene lost 7 bases, with 14 bases spanning the gap. As DNA, the CDR3 is TGTGCCAGCAGTGCCGGAACAAGGGGTGGCTACACCTTC. It is translated as CASSAGTRGGYTF.

This clonotype was recorded only once. This chain joins TRBV20-1 and TRBJ2-3, with TRBD1 identical over 8 bases. The V and J ends lost 6 bases and 0 bases, in that order; junction bases with no gene match: 8. This CDR3 region has 15 residues. Germline V gene sequence: CDR1 DFQATT, CDR2 SNEGSKA (reference sequence). The CDR3 DNA follows: TGCAGTGCCGCAGGCGGGACAGGCAGCACAGATACGCAGTATTTT. Amino acid sequence: CSAAGGTGSTDTQYF.

The chain is built from TRBV20-1 and TRBJ2-7; D possibly corresponds to TRBD2 (5 bases). With 3 bases removed from V and 2 bases from J, the gap between germline ends came to 11 bases. The CDR3 has 13 amino acids. Germline CDR1 is DFQATT and CDR2 is SNEGSKA (reference sequence). The DNA for the CDR3 is TGCAGTGCTAGTTCGGGGATGGCCTACGAGCAGTACTTC. Protein sequence: CSASSGMAYEQYF.

This chain uses TRBV6-6 with TRBJ1-2, with 8 bases aligning to TRBD1. V trimming: 4 bases; J trimming: 7 bases; junction bases outside the gene matches: 11. Germline assignment: CDR1 MNHNY and CDR2 SVGAGI (reference sequence). This CDR3 region has 15 residues. The CDR3 protein is CASSSAEDRASGYTF. Here the CDR3 DNA reads TGTGCCAGCAGTTCCGCCGAGGACAGGGCTTCTGGCTACACCTTC.

This clonotype was found a few times. V is TRBV11-2 and J is TRBJ2-1; no reliable D call. V lost 7 bases to trimming and J lost 3 bases, with 16 bases between them. Germline loops: CDR1 SGHAT, CDR2 FQNNGV. This CDR3 has 15 residues. CDR3 DNA sequence: TGTGCCAGCACCAACCTATGGGCATACTACAATGAGCAGTTCTTC. Translation: CASTNLWAYYNEQFF.

The CDR3 DNA is TGTGCCAGCAGCTTAGACATTCCGCTAGCGGGGGGCAGGGGTGAGCAGTACTTC. Amino acid sequence: CASSLDIPLAGGRGEQYF. This chain uses TRBV7-2 with TRBJ2-7, with 11 bases aligning to TRBD2. This CDR3 is 18 amino acids long. After removal of 1 base from V and 7 bases from J, the junction contained 15 bases not matched to a gene. Germline values: CDR1 SGHTA, CDR2 FQGNSA. The entire variable domain, with the rest obtained from reference TRBV7-2 and TRBJ2-7, is as follows: GAGVSQSPSNKVTEKGKDVELRCDPISGHTALYWYRQSLGQGLEFLIYFQGNSAPDKSGLPSDRFSAERTGGSVSTLTIQRTQQEDSAVYLCASSLDIPLAGGRGEQYFGPGTRLTVT.

V usage is TRBV5-5 and J usage is TRBJ2-5; 9 nucleotides align to TRBD2. Germline values: CDR1 SGHKS, CDR2 YYEKEE (reference sequence). The CDR3 extends over 15 amino acids. V lost 2 bases and J lost 11; bases outside the gene matches: 13. The CDR3 DNA is TGTGCCAGCAGCTTTTGGAAGCGGGGGGAGGAGGAGCAGTACTTC. Translation: CASSFWKRGEEEQYF.

In this sample, this clonotype turned up a few times. The chain joins TRBV4-2 to TRBJ2-5; 8 bases are shared with TRBD2. The CDR3 is 17 amino acids. V lost 2 bases, J lost 5 bases, and 13 bases stayed unmatched. The germline CDR1 and CDR2 sequences are LGHNA and YNFKEQ. CDR3 bases: TGTGCCAGCAGCCAACAACTGTTAGCGGGGCTTAGGGAGACCCAGTACTTC. Protein sequence: CASSQQLLAGLRETQYF.

This clonotype has a single count. The chain has TRBV7-2 and TRBJ1-6; the D gene is possibly TRBD1 (6 bases). This CDR3 has 18 amino acids. Trimming cost V 5 bases and J 10 bases, with 27 bases left between them. The germline V gene encodes CDR1 SGHTA and CDR2 FQGNSA. In DNA form, the CDR3 reads TGTGCCAGCAGCCTAAGAAGGCCAGGAACAGGGAGACGGTCACCCCTCCACTTT. This sequence encodes CASSLRRPGTGRRSPLHF.

This clonotype has a handful of counts. This chain uses TRBV29-1 with TRBJ2-2; the D gene is possibly TRBD1 (6 bases). Germline assignment: CDR1 SQVTM and CDR2 ANQGSEA. The CDR3 runs 15 residues. Trimming took off 4 bases at V and 3 bases at J, with 15 bases between the two ends. The CDR3 here is CSVVLGTSYTGELFF. CDR3 coding DNA: TGCAGCGTTGTTCTAGGGACATCCTACACCGGGGAGCTGTTTTTT.

CDR3 in amino acids: CASSQLAGGRQETQYF. CDR3 DNA sequence: TGTGCCAGCAGTCAACTAGCGGGAGGGCGACAAGAGACCCAGTACTTC. The chain employs TRBV14 and TRBJ2-5, with TRBD2 matching 13 bases. The CDR3 loop spans 16 amino acids. CDR1 is SGHDN, CDR2 FVKESK, per germline. The trim removed 6 bases at V and 2 bases at J, leaving 6 bases unmatched.

The gene calls are TRBV25-1 and TRBJ2-1; D ambiguous. Germline-derived CDR1 and CDR2 are MGHDK and SYGVNS. V shed 2 bases and J shed 5 bases, with 22 bases lying between them. The CDR3 is made up of 18 amino acids. CDR3 in DNA: TGTGCCAGCAGTGAAGGGATCAAGGCTCTGGCAGACAACAATGAGCAGTTCTTC. Protein sequence: CASSEGIKALADNNEQFF.

The table lists this clonotype with a few counts. A read error may account for a junction end that differs from germline. The V gene is TRBV5-1, the J gene TRBJ2-3; 7 bases line up with TRBD1. Per the germline V gene, CDR1 is SGHRS and CDR2 is YFSETQ. The CDR3 totals 15 residues. The CDR3 loop is CASSPGQSSTDTQYF. CDR3 DNA sequence: TGTGCCAGCAGTCCGGGACAGAGTAGCACAGATACGCAGTATTTT.

The chain is built from TRBV3-1 and TRBJ2-5; TRBD2 aligns across 7 bases. The DNA end is more similar to TRBJ2-7, so the J call may be wrong. This CDR3 region has 15 residues. Looked up from germline, CDR1 is LGHDT and CDR2 is YNNKEL (reference sequence). CDR3 residues: CASSRSSGGLYEQYF. In nucleotides, the CDR3 is TGTGCCAGCAGTCGTTCTTCGGGGGGTCTCTACGAGCAGTACTTC.

The chain is built from TRBV20-1 and TRBJ1-5; no firm D call. This CDR3 is built from 14 residues. Germline V gene sequence: CDR1 DFQATT, CDR2 SNEGSKA (reference sequence). V lost 5 bases and J lost 2, with 13 bases in between. For the CDR3, the DNA is TGCAGTGCTTTCCAGGACCCTGGCAATCAGCCCCAGCATTTT. It is translated as CSAFQDPGNQPQHF.

This clonotype turned up a few times. This chain joins TRBV27 and TRBJ2-7, with 14 bases that match TRBD2. The CDR3 covers 15 residues. V shed 5 bases, J shed 7 bases, and the junction held 7 bases outside the gene matches. CDR1 is MNHEY and CDR2 is SMNVEV in the germline V gene (reference sequence). The CDR3 loop reads CASSHGTSGSREQYF. Written as DNA, the CDR3 is TGTGCCAGCAGTCACGGGACTAGCGGGAGTCGGGAGCAGTACTTC.

This clonotype was recorded only once. The chain uses TRBV4-1 and TRBJ2-1; D is perhaps TRBD2 (5 bases). The germline V gene has CDR1 MGHRA and CDR2 YSYEKL. Trimming left V 1 base short and J 1 base short, with 14 bases between. The CDR3 length is 17 residues. The CDR3 protein is CASSQGLALGSYNEQFF. In nucleotides, the CDR3 is TGCGCCAGCAGCCAAGGGCTAGCTCTGGGGTCCTACAATGAGCAGTTCTTC.

The chain has TRBV7-9 and TRBJ2-4; D gene uncertain. The DNA end lines up better with TRBJ2-7; the J call may be wrong. Germline V gene lookup returns CDR1 SEHNR and CDR2 FQNEAQ (reference sequence). The CDR3 contains 13 residues. CDR3 residues: CASSTDVSYEQYF. The DNA of the CDR3 is TGTGCCAGCAGCACGGACGTGAGCTACGAGCAGTACTTC.

This clonotype was seen a single time. V gene TRBV7-9 combines with J gene TRBJ1-1; 7 nucleotides align to TRBD1. In germline, CDR1 is SEHNR, CDR2 FQNEAQ (reference sequence). The CDR3 consists of 16 residues. V trimming: 1 base; J trimming: 4 bases; junction bases outside the gene matches: 9. CDR3 amino acids: CASSLGPGTESTEAFF. CDR3 bases: TGTGCCAGCAGCTTAGGCCCTGGGACAGAGAGCACTGAAGCTTTCTTT.

The chain is built from TRBV5-1 and TRBJ1-5; weak D call: TRBD1 (5 bases). V was shortened by 0 bases and J by 6 bases, with 13 bases between the two germline ends. Germline CDR1 SGHRS, CDR2 YFSETQ. This CDR3 contains 15 residues. The CDR3 DNA reads TGCGCCAGCAGCTTGGGTATCGGGGGAAGTCAGCCCCAGCATTTT. The encoded protein is CASSLGIGGSQPQHF.

This clonotype is a singleton in its sample. One junction end does not reproduce the germline sequence, and a read error may be involved. V and J are TRBV20-1 and TRBJ1-1; possible D gene TRBD1, 6 bases. The CDR3 extends over 13 amino acids. Germline loops: CDR1 DFQATT, CDR2 SNEGSKA (reference sequence). CDR3 bases: TGCAGTGCTGCTTGGGACAAGAACACTGAAGCTTTCTTC. It translates to CSAAWDKNTEAFF.

The J gene is TRBJ2-2, the V gene TRBV4-3, with 7 bases identical to TRBD2. Germline V CDR1 and CDR2: LGHNA, YSLEER. Trimming took 0 bases from V and 3 from J; bases not matched to a gene: 7. The CDR3 runs 17 residues. CDR3 loop: CASSQDRDSGHTGELFF. DNA for the CDR3: TGCGCCAGCAGCCAAGATCGGGATAGCGGGCACACCGGGGAGCTGTTTTTT.

The V gene is TRBV20-1, the J gene TRBJ1-1, with unresolved D. Germline loops: CDR1 DFQATT, CDR2 SNEGSKA (reference sequence). This CDR3 has 11 residues. The ends were cut back, 0 bases at V and 4 bases at J, with 3 bases in the middle. The CDR3 DNA follows: TGCAGTGCTAGAGATCCCACTGAAGCTTTCTTT. Translating it yields CSARDPTEAFF.